The source of this T cell receptor (beta chain) is a study of blood T cell repertoires in COVID-19. Study details: In each case, the material was cDNA or gDNA derived from T cells, B-cell-depleted T cells, or PBMCs.

The V end lost 2 bases, the J end lost 2 bases, and 22 bases lay between the germline ends. The CDR3 has 18 amino acids. Germline V CDR1 and CDR2: KGHSH, LQKENI. In the authors' workflow: Quantification of nucleated cells was approximated via reference gene primer amplification. TCRdb's copy holds only in-frame clones and misses some; the assay was immunoSEQ multiplex PCR. V and J calls and clone size are those listed in that table; D and trimming were worked out from the DNA. The table has 35,000 to 55,000 clones, 86% seen once. This clonotype was obtained from a man aged 55 to 69 with active COVID-19. This chain uses TRBV18 with TRBJ2-7; D is perhaps TRBD1 (5 bases). The sequenced material came from peripheral blood. The CDR3 sequence is CASSPGFGSRRVAYEQYF. In DNA, the CDR3 is TGTGCCAGCTCACCAGGTTTCGGGTCACGCAGGGTTGCCTACGAGCAGTACTTC.